This T cell receptor (beta chain) was sequenced for a study of response to subunit inactivated influenza vaccine. CDR1 and CDR2 (germline): SGHRS, YFSETQ. CDR3 size: 14 residues. The V gene lost 0 bases and the J gene lost 6 bases, with 10 bases spanning the gap. TCRdb re-derived calls from the RT-PCR reads in MiXCR, one entry per CDR3 protein. Here the sample spans a few hundred thousand distinct CDR3 sequences, 12% to 15% being singletons. Findings and caveats of the study: A suggestion made by the authors is that each seasonal influenza vaccination recruits few new T cells.

This clonotype was recorded a few times. As yet, its antigen is unknown. This TCR came from a man between 45 and 60 years old who received an inactivated influenza vaccine. The gene calls are TRBV5-1 and TRBJ1-5, with D possibly matching TRBD1 (5 bases). Sample: PBMCs from blood, taken 11 to 12 days after vaccination. The CDR3 bases are TGCGCCAGCAGCTTGGGGGCAGGGACTCAGCCCCAGCATTTT. Translated, it gives CASSLGAGTQPQHF.